This TCR beta chain emerged from a study of CD8 T cells in Susac syndrome. The authors carried out high-throughput sequencing of TCR beta. They applied it to CD8+ and CD4+ T cells obtained from blood. After extraction with the RNeasy kit, roughly 0.45 to 1 ug of the RNA was reverse transcribed using random hexamers. It was immunoSEQ multiplex PCR that amplified TCR beta CDR3 across 54 Vbeta and 13 Jbeta. TCRdb analysed the immunoSEQ multiplex PCR reads with MiXCR anew, one entry per CDR3 protein. The table has about 64,000 distinct CDR3 sequences, about 94% seen once. Germline loops: CDR1 MDHEN, CDR2 SYDVKM. The CDR3 runs to 15 residues. Trimming shortened V by 7 bases and J by 0 bases, and 14 bases separated the two germline ends.

Sequenced input: CD8+ T cells from PBMCs. The TCR comes from a human donor with multiple sclerosis. The chain recombines TRBV28 with TRBJ2-3, with D maybe TRBD1 (6 bases). The CDR3 bases are TGTGCCAGCAACAACGGGACAATCAGCACAGATACGCAGTATTTT. This gives the protein CASNNGTISTDTQYF.